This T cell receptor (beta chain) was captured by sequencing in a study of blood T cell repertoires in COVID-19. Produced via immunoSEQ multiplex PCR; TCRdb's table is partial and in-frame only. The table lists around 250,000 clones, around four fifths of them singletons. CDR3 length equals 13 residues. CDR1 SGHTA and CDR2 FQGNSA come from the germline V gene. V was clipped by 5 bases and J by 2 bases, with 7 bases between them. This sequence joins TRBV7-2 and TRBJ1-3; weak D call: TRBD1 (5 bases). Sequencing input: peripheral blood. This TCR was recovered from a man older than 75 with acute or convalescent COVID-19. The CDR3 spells CASSSRAGNTIYF. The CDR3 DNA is TGTGCCAGCAGCAGCAGGGCTGGAAACACCATATATTTT.